The 13 T cell receptor beta chains below all came from one sample that was sequenced in a study of early T cells in non-severe SARS-CoV-2 infection. In TCRdb, the 5' RACE reads were re-called with MiXCR into one record per CDR3 protein. Of around 84,000 distinct CDR3 sequences in the sample, 10% were seen once. Sequencing used whole blood, obtained at baseline. Receptors originate from an adult who was a healthcare worker with PCR-confirmed SARS-CoV-2 infection or an uninfected control (not recorded which).

J is TRBJ1-6 and V is TRBV5-1; 8 bases map to TRBD1. Germline CDR1 reads SGHRS; CDR2 reads YFSETQ. V lost 4 bases and J lost 7; bases outside the gene matches: 7. This CDR3 has 15 amino acids. The CDR3 region is CASSLGQGYNSPLHF. DNA for the CDR3: TGCGCCAGCAGCCTTGGACAGGGATACAATTCACCCCTCCACTTT. The full variable domain, rest sourced from reference TRBV5-1 and TRBJ1-6, is KAGVTQTPRYLIKTRGQQVTLSCSPISGHRSVSWYQQTPGQGLQFLFEYFSETQRNKGNFPGRFSGRQFSNSRSEMNVSTLELGDSALYLCASSLGQGYNSPLHFGNGTRLTVT.

The genes are TRBV24-1 and TRBJ1-5, with TRBD1 as a possible D gene (5 bases). The CDR3 runs to 12 residues. Looked up from germline, CDR1 is KGHDR and CDR2 is SFDVKD. For the CDR3, the DNA is TGTGTCGAAGAAGGGGATTACCAGCCCCAGCATTTT. Translation gives CVEEGDYQPQHF.

This clonotype was observed a few times. This chain links TRBV7-2 with TRBJ2-1, with 7 bases aligning to TRBD2. J gave up 6 bases and V 7 bases, and 12 bases lay outside the gene matches. Germline V gene sequence: CDR1 SGHTA, CDR2 FQGNSA. This CDR3 is 15 amino acids long. The CDR3 sequence is CASTRGGSRGNEQFF. As DNA, the CDR3 is TGTGCCAGCACCCGGGGCGGGAGTAGGGGCAATGAGCAGTTCTTC. Filled out from reference TRBV7-2 and TRBJ2-1, the complete variable domain reads GAGVSQSPSNKVTEKGKDVELRCDPISGHTALYWYRQSLGQGLEFLIYFQGNSAPDKSGLPSDRFSAERTGGSVSTLTIQRTQQEDSAVYLCASTRGGSRGNEQFFGPGTRLTVL.

A note on this clonotype: A clone one base away is much larger, so this may be a read error. The chain carries TRBV7-9 and TRBJ1-1; 9 nucleotides align to TRBD1. The germline CDR1 and CDR2 sequences are SEHNR and FQNEAQ (reference sequence). The CDR3 is 14 residues long. CDR3 bases: TGTGCCAACAGCTTGGGACAGGGTAACACTGAAGCTTTCTTT. Amino acids: CANSLGQGNTEAFF.

This sequence joins TRBV7-9 and TRBJ2-1; D might be TRBD1 or TRBD2, each matching 5 bases. The CDR3 has 15 residues. Trimming shortened V by 5 bases and J by 6 bases, and 17 bases separated the two germline ends. Germline V gene sequence: CDR1 SEHNR, CDR2 FQNEAQ (reference sequence). CDR3 nucleotide sequence: TGTGCCAGCAGCACCCCAGGGTGGAGGTCCAATGAGCAGTTCTTC. It specifies CASSTPGWRSNEQFF.

The chain links TRBV11-2 to TRBJ2-1; no firm D call. Germline V lookup: CDR1 SGHAT, CDR2 FQNNGV. With 5 bases removed from V and 6 bases from J, the gap between germline ends came to 14 bases. This CDR3 is 14 amino acids long. CDR3 amino acids: CASSPPGPTNEQFF. The CDR3 coding sequence is TGTGCCAGCAGCCCGCCCGGGCCGACCAATGAGCAGTTCTTC.

The CDR3 loop reads CASSQPGTGNSDSNQPQHF. Here the CDR3 DNA reads TGTGCCAGCAGCCAACCCGGGACAGGCAATTCCGATAGCAATCAGCCCCAGCATTTT. This sequence joins TRBV3-1 and TRBJ1-5; 8 bases match TRBD1. The CDR3 has 19 amino acids. The V gene's germline CDR1 is LGHDT and CDR2 YNNKEL (reference sequence). Trimming cost V 2 bases and J 0 bases; bases outside gene matches: 12.

This clonotype was observed a single time. The chain combines TRBV20-1 with TRBJ2-1; D is possibly TRBD2 (6 bases). Germline lookup yields CDR1 DFQATT and CDR2 SNEGSKA (reference sequence). Deletions cut 6 bases from V and 6 bases from J, with 12 bases between. The CDR3 consists of 12 residues. CDR3 region: CSAEGLPNEQFF. The CDR3 DNA follows: TGCAGTGCCGAAGGACTACCCAATGAGCAGTTCTTC.

The chain combines TRBV2 with TRBJ2-4, with 7 bases matching TRBD2. Looked up from germline, CDR1 is SNHLY and CDR2 is FYNNEI. CDR3 size: 15 residues. V shed 2 bases and J 5 bases; nucleotides not matched to a gene: 6. DNA for the CDR3: TGTGCCAGCAGTGAACTAGCGGCCGGCCAAAACATTCAGTACTTC. It is translated as CASSELAAGQNIQYF.

The chain is built from TRBV18 and TRBJ1-1, with 7 positions matching TRBD1. Germline values: CDR1 KGHSH, CDR2 LQKENI. With V trimmed by 5 bases and J by 0 bases, 3 bases remained unmatched. The CDR3 totals 14 residues. The CDR3 here is CASSEGGMNTEAFF. DNA for the CDR3: TGTGCCAGCTCAGAAGGGGGCATGAACACTGAAGCTTTCTTT.

In this sample, this clonotype turned up a few times. This chain uses TRBV5-1 with TRBJ2-6; D is ambiguous. The germline V gene encodes CDR1 SGHRS and CDR2 YFSETQ. The CDR3 contains 13 residues. The V end was cut by 6 bases, the J end by 0 bases, with 4 bases between. The CDR3 DNA is TGCGCCAGCACCCTCTCTGGGGCCAACGTCCTGACTTTC. The encoded protein is CASTLSGANVLTF.

The gene calls are TRBV27 and TRBJ2-7; 9 bases map to TRBD1. This CDR3 is 14 amino acids long. Trimming cost V 5 bases and J 4 bases; bases outside gene matches: 6. The germline gives CDR1 MNHEY, CDR2 SMNVEV (reference sequence). CDR3 region: CASSLDRGYYEQYF. CDR3 DNA sequence: TGTGCCAGCAGTCTAGACAGGGGGTATTACGAGCAGTACTTC.

The V gene is TRBV3-1, the J gene TRBJ2-7; D call uncertain. Between the trimmed V and J ends, which lost 4 bases and 7 bases, there was a span of 17 bases. Germline CDR1 and CDR2: LGHDT and YNNKEL (reference sequence). The CDR3 sequence is 14 residues long. CDR3 sequence: CASSPMRGNTEQYF. Here the CDR3 DNA reads TGTGCCAGCAGCCCGATGCGAGGCAACACAGAGCAGTACTTC.